The rows below give T cell receptor beta chains drawn from one sample of a study of sequential checkpoint blockade in melanoma. The table came from immunoSEQ multiplex PCR; TCRdb's copy has only in-frame clones and leaves some out. The sample contains fewer than 4,500 clones, roughly 20% of which appear only once. Sequences were derived from tumor tissue (inferred from file names), sampled from a patient given nivolumab and ipilimumab in sequence. The receptor set was obtained from a human donor with melanoma. The CDR3 runs from the conserved cysteine through the conserved F or W. The order of the fields is clone size, J gene, V gene, D gene, CDR3 DNA, CDR3 protein. The D gene is left open where the match is weak. Not all rows give a size; the values are once, few, many and, for expanded clones, a class.

clone size: -
J gene: TRBJ2-3
V gene: TRBV6-8
D gene: -
CDR3 DNA: TGTGCCAGCAAGAGCCCAGAGAGCACAGATACGCAGTATTTT
CDR3 protein: CASKSPESTDTQYF

clone size: large
J gene: TRBJ1-1
V gene: TRBV11-3
D gene: -
CDR3 DNA: TGTGCCAGCAGCTTGTACGCGGGAGGTGTAGAAGCTTTCTTT
CDR3 protein: CASSLYAGGVEAFF

clone size: many
J gene: TRBJ2-2
V gene: TRBV11-3
D gene: TRBD2
CDR3 DNA: TGTGCCAGCACGCGGGACGGGGGGGCGAACACCGGGGAGCTGTTTTTT
CDR3 protein: CASTRDGGANTGELFF

clone size: few
J gene: TRBJ1-2
V gene: TRBV6-7
D gene: -
CDR3 DNA: TGTGCCAGCGGCTTAACACGGGGCTACACCTTC
CDR3 protein: CASGLTRGYTF

clone size: -
J gene: TRBJ2-1
V gene: TRBV9
D gene: TRBD2
CDR3 DNA: TGTGCCAGCAGCGCGGCGACTAGCGGGGGCCAAAATGAGCAGTTCTTC
CDR3 protein: CASSAATSGGQNEQFF

clone size: -
J gene: TRBJ2-3
V gene: TRBV28
D gene: -
CDR3 DNA: TGTGCCAGCAGTTTAGCGGGACCTCGCACAGATACGCAGTATTTT
CDR3 protein: CASSLAGPRTDTQYF

clone size: once
J gene: TRBJ2-3
V gene: TRBV29-1
D gene: TRBD2
CDR3 DNA: TGCAGCGTTGGTGGGACTAGAACTTTCACAGATACGCAGTATTTT
CDR3 protein: CSVGGTRTFTDTQYF

clone size: few
J gene: TRBJ2-5
V gene: TRBV28
D gene: -
CDR3 DNA: TGTGCCAGCAGTTTACATCGGGGAACGGAGACCCAGTACTTC
CDR3 protein: CASSLHRGTETQYF

clone size: many
J gene: TRBJ1-1
V gene: TRBV7-1
D gene: -
CDR3 DNA: TGTGCCAGCAGCTGGAAAGGGGGCACTGAAGCTTTCTTT
CDR3 protein: CASSWKGGTEAFF

clone size: -
J gene: TRBJ2-2
V gene: TRBV9
D gene: -
CDR3 DNA: TGTGCCAGCAGCGTCGGGGGAAATACCGGGGAGCTGTTTTTT
CDR3 protein: CASSVGGNTGELFF

clone size: large
J gene: TRBJ2-7
V gene: TRBV19
D gene: -
CDR3 DNA: TGTGCCAGTAGTATATCCCCGTCCCAATACGAGCAGTACTTC
CDR3 protein: CASSISPSQYEQYF

clone size: many
J gene: TRBJ2-3
V gene: TRBV11-3
D gene: -
CDR3 DNA: TGTGCCAGCAGCTTGGATCCGCAGGGGCCCCCCACAGATACGCAGTATTTT
CDR3 protein: CASSLDPQGPPTDTQYF

clone size: -
J gene: TRBJ2-7
V gene: TRBV14
D gene: -
CDR3 DNA: TGTGCCAGCAGCCAGGGTCGGAACTACGAGCAGTACTTC
CDR3 protein: CASSQGRNYEQYF

clone size: few
J gene: TRBJ1-4
V gene: TRBV28
D gene: TRBD1
CDR3 DNA: TGTGCCAGCAGCAACAGGGGGGCGAGAACAACTAATGAAAAACTGTTTTTT
CDR3 protein: CASSNRGARTTNEKLFF

clone size: many
J gene: TRBJ1-2
V gene: TRBV11-3
D gene: -
CDR3 DNA: TGTGCCAGCAGACAAAAAGGATACCACTATGGCTACACCTTC
CDR3 protein: CASRQKGYHYGYTF

clone size: -
J gene: TRBJ2-5
V gene: TRBV9
D gene: TRBD2
CDR3 DNA: TGTGCCAGCAGCGTAGCGGGGGGGCAGGGAGAGACCCAGTACTTC
CDR3 protein: CASSVAGGQGETQYF

clone size: few
J gene: TRBJ2-3
V gene: TRBV6-8
D gene: TRBD2
CDR3 DNA: TGTGCCATCAATCGCGGGGGAAGCACAGATACGCAGTATTTT
CDR3 protein: CAINRGGSTDTQYF

clone size: -
J gene: TRBJ2-1
V gene: TRBV9
D gene: -
CDR3 DNA: TGTGCCAGCAGCCCGGACATCGTCAATGAGCAGTTCTTC
CDR3 protein: CASSPDIVNEQFF

clone size: -
J gene: TRBJ1-5
V gene: TRBV6-8
D gene: -
CDR3 DNA: TGTGCCAGCAGCTACGGGGGGGCTAGCAATCAGCCCCAGCATTTT
CDR3 protein: CASSYGGASNQPQHF

clone size: medium-sized
J gene: TRBJ2-2
V gene: TRBV29-1
D gene: TRBD1
CDR3 DNA: TGCAGCGTTGAACAGGGGGCGAACACCGGGGAGCTGTTTTTT
CDR3 protein: CSVEQGANTGELFF

clone size: -
J gene: TRBJ2-7
V gene: TRBV30
D gene: -
CDR3 DNA: TGTGCCCGAAAGGTAGGACGGAATTCCTACGAGCAGTACTTC
CDR3 protein: CARKVGRNSYEQYF

clone size: -
J gene: TRBJ1-3
V gene: TRBV19
D gene: -
CDR3 DNA: TGTGCCAGTAGTATAGCATTCCCGGCAGCCTCTGGAAACACCATATATTTT
CDR3 protein: CASSIAFPAASGNTIYF

clone size: -
J gene: TRBJ2-4
V gene: TRBV6-8
D gene: TRBD2
CDR3 DNA: TGTGCCAGCACTCCGGGACTAGCGGGGGATTGGGAAGTTAGGGCCAAAAACATTCAGTACTTC
CDR3 protein: CASTPGLAGDWEVRAKNIQYF

clone size: medium-sized
J gene: TRBJ1-1
V gene: TRBV9
D gene: -
CDR3 DNA: TGTGCCAGCAGCTCCAGTGAACTGCTAAACACTGAAGCTTTCTTT
CDR3 protein: CASSSSELLNTEAFF

clone size: -
J gene: TRBJ1-2
V gene: TRBV6-8
D gene: TRBD1
CDR3 DNA: TGTGCCAGCAGCAGCCCGGGACAGGGGGCGGGTGGCTACACCTTC
CDR3 protein: CASSSPGQGAGGYTF

clone size: -
J gene: TRBJ2-1
V gene: TRBV9
D gene: TRBD2
CDR3 DNA: TGTGCCAGCAGCGTAGCTGGGACTAGATCTTACAATGAGCAGTTCTTC
CDR3 protein: CASSVAGTRSYNEQFF

clone size: medium-sized
J gene: TRBJ2-2
V gene: TRBV6-8
D gene: -
CDR3 DNA: TGTGCCAGCAGTCCCCCCCCATGGAACGGGGAGCTGTTTTTT
CDR3 protein: CASSPPPWNGELFF

clone size: -
J gene: TRBJ1-2
V gene: TRBV11-3
D gene: -
CDR3 DNA: TGTGCCAGCAGCCCAAGTGCCGGATCTTTCTATGGCTACACCTTC
CDR3 protein: CASSPSAGSFYGYTF

clone size: few
J gene: TRBJ2-7
V gene: TRBV19
D gene: -
CDR3 DNA: TGTGCCAGTAGTAAACAGGGTAGGGTCGAGCAGTACTTC
CDR3 protein: CASSKQGRVEQYF

clone size: -
J gene: TRBJ2-6
V gene: TRBV18
D gene: TRBD1
CDR3 DNA: TGTGCCAGCTCAGGGACAGGGCGTTACTCTGGGGCCAACGTCCTGACTTTC
CDR3 protein: CASSGTGRYSGANVLTF

clone size: -
J gene: TRBJ2-1
V gene: TRBV5-1
D gene: -
CDR3 DNA: TGCGCCAGCAGCATTTCAGGGGGGAAGAGGGACAATGAGCAGTTCTTC
CDR3 protein: CASSISGGKRDNEQFF

clone size: -
J gene: TRBJ1-3
V gene: TRBV18
D gene: TRBD1
CDR3 DNA: TGTGCCAGCTCACCACTTGGGACAGGGGGCACTGGAAACACCATATATTTT
CDR3 protein: CASSPLGTGGTGNTIYF

clone size: few
J gene: TRBJ2-1
V gene: TRBV9
D gene: TRBD2
CDR3 DNA: TGTGCCACCTACCCTGGGAGACTAGCTAACAATGAGCAGTTCTTC
CDR3 protein: CATYPGRLANNEQFF

clone size: -
J gene: TRBJ1-1
V gene: TRBV6-8
D gene: -
CDR3 DNA: TGTGCCAGCAGCCCATGGCAGGCGAACACTGAAGCTTTCTTT
CDR3 protein: CASSPWQANTEAFF

clone size: few
J gene: TRBJ2-3
V gene: TRBV18
D gene: -
CDR3 DNA: TGTGCCAGCTCACCAACGGGGGAAGATACGCAGTATTTT
CDR3 protein: CASSPTGEDTQYF

clone size: -
J gene: TRBJ2-1
V gene: TRBV19
D gene: -
CDR3 DNA: TGTGCCAGTAAGGTTTTAGATAACAATGAGCAGTTCTTC
CDR3 protein: CASKVLDNNEQFF

clone size: few
J gene: TRBJ2-7
V gene: TRBV18
D gene: -
CDR3 DNA: TGTGCCAGCTCACCATCCGGGACGGTCTACGAGCAGTACTTC
CDR3 protein: CASSPSGTVYEQYF

clone size: -
J gene: TRBJ1-2
V gene: TRBV18
D gene: -
CDR3 DNA: TGTGCCAGCTCACCAACAGCTGGATTCGGTGACTATGGCTACACCTTC
CDR3 protein: CASSPTAGFGDYGYTF

clone size: medium-sized
J gene: TRBJ1-3
V gene: TRBV11-3
D gene: -
CDR3 DNA: TGTGCCAGCAGCTTAGGCGCGGAAACTGGAAACACCATATATTTT
CDR3 protein: CASSLGAETGNTIYF

clone size: -
J gene: TRBJ2-3
V gene: TRBV18
D gene: -
CDR3 DNA: TGTGCCAGCTCACCCCTGTCGGGGGGCACAGATACGCAGTATTTT
CDR3 protein: CASSPLSGGTDTQYF

clone size: many
J gene: TRBJ2-7
V gene: TRBV9
D gene: -
CDR3 DNA: TGTGCCAGCAGCGAGACCCCGGGGTCCTACGAGCAGTACTTC
CDR3 protein: CASSETPGSYEQYF

clone size: -
J gene: TRBJ1-3
V gene: TRBV6-8
D gene: -
CDR3 DNA: TGTGCCAGCAGTTCACAGGGTCACACCATATATTTT
CDR3 protein: CASSSQGHTIYF

clone size: many
J gene: TRBJ2-5
V gene: TRBV11-3
D gene: TRBD2
CDR3 DNA: TGTGCTAGCAGCTTGGGACTAGCGCCGCAAGAGACCCAGTACTTC
CDR3 protein: CASSLGLAPQETQYF

clone size: many
J gene: TRBJ2-1
V gene: TRBV11-3
D gene: -
CDR3 DNA: TGTGCCAGCAGCTTAACTGGTAGGGTAGCCTACAATGAGCAGTTCTTC
CDR3 protein: CASSLTGRVAYNEQFF

clone size: -
J gene: TRBJ2-3
V gene: TRBV29-1
D gene: -
CDR3 DNA: TGCAGCGGTCAGGCCGGGGCAGATACGCAGTATTTT
CDR3 protein: CSGQAGADTQYF

clone size: -
J gene: TRBJ2-6
V gene: TRBV6-8
D gene: -
CDR3 DNA: TGTGCCAGCAGTTACTCCCCCTCTGGGGCCAACGTCCTGACTTTC
CDR3 protein: CASSYSPSGANVLTF